This TCR beta chain emerged from a study of T cells in Graves' hyperthyroidism and ophthalmopathy. RNA transcripts served as the template for amplifying TCR beta CDR3 regions. The study used the HTBI primer set for a first-round RT-PCR of the TCR CDR3. A single record per CDR3 protein comes from TCRdb applying MiXCR to the multiplex PCR reads. This sample carries a few hundred thousand distinct CDR3 sequences, approximately 15% of them seen once, and the ten largest clones take 55% to 60%. Concerning this clonotype itself: Its antigen remains unidentified.

Germline CDR1 is SGHTS and CDR2 is YDEGEE. The CDR3 is 14 residues long. Trimming removed 0 bases at V and 5 bases at J, with 12 bases between. Thyroid ultrasound, orbital computed tomography, clinical symptoms, and serum thyroxine and TRAb underpinned diagnoses. Findings and limits, study-wide: Blood held most thyroid clonotypes expanded above 0.001 frequency.

Specimen: blood. The chain joins TRBV5-8 to TRBJ2-7, with a tentative D call TRBD2 (6 bases). The receptor was isolated from a woman aged 55-70 years with Graves' ophthalmopathy. The CDR3 here is CASSLAGSLHEQYF. In nucleotides, the CDR3 is TGTGCCAGCAGCTTGGCCGGGAGTCTCCACGAGCAGTACTTC. Drawing the rest from reference TRBV5-8 and TRBJ2-7, the complete variable domain is EAGVTQSPTHLIKTRGQQATLRCSPISGHTSVYWYQQALGLGLQFLLWYDEGEERNRGNFPPRFSGRQFPNYSSELNVNALELEDSALYLCASSLAGSLHEQYFGPGTRLTVT.